This entry concerns a single T cell receptor beta chain. The antigen is undetermined. Each CDR3 protein is one row after TCRdb ran MiXCR on the 5' RACE reads. The sample gives hundreds of thousands of distinct CDR3 sequences, under 30% of which show up once; approximately 13% is in the top ten. CDR1 is MNHNY and CDR2 is SVGAGI in the germline V gene (reference sequence). Trimming removed 2 bases from V and 7 bases from J, with 9 bases in between. This CDR3 region has 13 residues. This record belongs to a study of T-cell memory formation after mild COVID-19. Study-wide findings and caveats: SARS-CoV-2 specificity of second-wave clones peaking day 37 was unconfirmed.

Sequencing used PBMCs or a T cell subset sorted from them (not recorded which). The chain recombines TRBV6-6 with TRBJ2-1; D unclear. The clonotype originates from an adult woman who had mild COVID-19 (a few samples of this study predate the infection). Cell type and time point are not known. CDR3 sequence reads: CASSYGVGNEQFF. The DNA of the CDR3 is TGTGCCAGCAGTTACGGCGTGGGGAATGAGCAGTTCTTC.